The 4 T cell receptor beta chains reported below all come from one sample, sequenced in a study of blood T cell repertoires in COVID-19. The method was immunoSEQ multiplex PCR; TCRdb's version includes in-frame clones alone and lacks a portion of them. The repertoire holds some 200,000 clones, just under 85% seen once, with around 0.93% in the top ten. Sequencing input: peripheral blood. The source of these receptors is a man aged 55 to 70 with COVID-19, enrolled during active disease.

The V call is TRBV6-2 or TRBV6-3, the J call TRBJ2-6; D might be TRBD2 (6 bases). The CDR3 sequence is 15 residues long. Trimming removed 2 bases at V and 4 bases at J, with 9 bases between. Germline assignment: CDR1 MNHEY and CDR2 SVGEGT. This CDR3 reads CASSYAGLGANVLTF. The DNA for the CDR3 is TGTGCCAGCAGTTACGCGGGGTTAGGGGCCAACGTCCTGACTTTC.

The chain has TRBV6-5 and TRBJ1-2; D call uncertain. CDR1 is MNHEY, CDR2 SVGAGI, per germline. V was shortened by 6 bases and J by 2 bases, with 10 bases between the two germline ends. There are 13 residues in the CDR3. The chain's CDR3 is CASRDRGNYGYTF. The DNA of the CDR3 is TGTGCCAGCAGGGATCGAGGGAACTATGGCTACACCTTC.

This clone was picked up a small number of times. CDR3 sequence reads: CAWSKLAGGWETQYF. In DNA form, the CDR3 reads TGTGCCTGGAGTAAACTAGCGGGAGGCTGGGAGACCCAGTACTTC. The chain joins TRBV30 to TRBJ2-5, with 12 bases lining up with TRBD2. The ends lost 2 bases at V and 5 bases at J; junction bases unmatched: 6. The CDR3 is made up of 15 amino acids. Germline CDR1 is GTSNPN and CDR2 is SVGIG (reference sequence).

The rearrangement joins TRBV27 to TRBJ2-1; D is possibly TRBD2 (7 bases). The ends were cut back, 3 bases at V and 2 bases at J, with 14 bases in the middle. Germline assignment: CDR1 MNHEY and CDR2 SMNVEV (reference sequence). This CDR3 has 16 amino acids. The CDR3 DNA sequence: TGTGCCAGCAGTTTGGGGGGGCGCGTCCCCTACAATGAGCAGTTCTTC. Residues: CASSLGGRVPYNEQFF.